These 2 T cell receptor beta chains share one sample of origin, sequenced in a study of Graves' ophthalmopathy and Graves' hyperthyroidism. Amplifying from RNA transcripts, the study obtained TCR beta CDR3 regions. HTBI primers were employed in first-round RT-PCR, then a second-round multiplex PCR followed. TCRdb re-analysed the multiplex PCR reads in MiXCR, keeping a single row per CDR3 protein. In the table there are hundreds of thousands of distinct CDR3 sequences, 20% to 25% of which are singletons. Input material: peripheral blood. The receptors were gathered from a woman aged 18-29 years with stable Graves' hyperthyroidism.

This clonotype was seen at least ten times. This chain links TRBV27 with TRBJ2-5; D is possibly TRBD2 (6 bases). With 1 base removed from V and 5 bases from J, the gap between germline ends came to 8 bases. The CDR3 length is 13 residues. Germline assignment: CDR1 MNHEY and CDR2 SMNVEV (reference sequence). The CDR3 DNA sequence: TGTGCCAGCAGTTTATACCGGGGGGAGACCCAGTACTTC. Protein: CASSLYRGETQYF.

This clonotype was recorded at least ten times. J is TRBJ2-7 and V is TRBV11-2; no clear D gene. CDR1 SGHAT and CDR2 FQNNGV come from the germline V gene. This CDR3 is built from 15 residues. Trimming cost V 0 bases and J 2 bases, with 11 bases left between them. CDR3 nucleotide sequence: TGTGCCAGCAGCTTAGAAGGCCAGGTTGCCTACGAGCAGTACTTC. Its protein is CASSLEGQVAYEQYF.